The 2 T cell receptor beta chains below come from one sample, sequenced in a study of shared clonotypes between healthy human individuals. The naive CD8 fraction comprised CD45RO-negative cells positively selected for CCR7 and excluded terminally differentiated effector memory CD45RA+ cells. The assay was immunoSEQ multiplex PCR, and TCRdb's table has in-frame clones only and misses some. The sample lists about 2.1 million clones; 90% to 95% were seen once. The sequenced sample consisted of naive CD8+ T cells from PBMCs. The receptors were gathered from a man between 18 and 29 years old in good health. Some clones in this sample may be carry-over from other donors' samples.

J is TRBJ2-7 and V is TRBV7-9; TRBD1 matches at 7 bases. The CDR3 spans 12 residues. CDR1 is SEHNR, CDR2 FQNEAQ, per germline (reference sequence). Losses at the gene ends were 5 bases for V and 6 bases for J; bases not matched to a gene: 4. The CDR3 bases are TGTGCCAGCAGCCCGACAGGGCTCGAGCAGTACTTC. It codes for CASSPTGLEQYF.

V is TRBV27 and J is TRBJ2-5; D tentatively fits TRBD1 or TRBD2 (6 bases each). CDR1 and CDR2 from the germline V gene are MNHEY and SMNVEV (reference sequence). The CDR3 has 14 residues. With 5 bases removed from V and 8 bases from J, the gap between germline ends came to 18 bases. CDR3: CASSTTTGRDTQYF. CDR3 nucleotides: TGTGCCAGCAGTACCACAACAGGGCGGGATACCCAGTACTTC.